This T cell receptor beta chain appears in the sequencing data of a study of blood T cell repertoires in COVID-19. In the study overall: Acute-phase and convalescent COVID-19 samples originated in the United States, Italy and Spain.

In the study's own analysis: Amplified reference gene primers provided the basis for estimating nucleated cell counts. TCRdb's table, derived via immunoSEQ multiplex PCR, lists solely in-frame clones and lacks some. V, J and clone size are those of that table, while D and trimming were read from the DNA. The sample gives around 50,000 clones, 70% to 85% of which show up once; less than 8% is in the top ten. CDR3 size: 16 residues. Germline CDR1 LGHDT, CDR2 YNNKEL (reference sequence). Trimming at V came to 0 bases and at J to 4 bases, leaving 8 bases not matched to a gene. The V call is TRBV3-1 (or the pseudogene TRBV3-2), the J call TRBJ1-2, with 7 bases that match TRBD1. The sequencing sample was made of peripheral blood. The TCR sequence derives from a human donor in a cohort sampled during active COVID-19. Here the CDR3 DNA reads TGTGCCAGCAGCCAAGACGCGAGACAGGGACTCTATGGCTACACCTTC. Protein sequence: CASSQDARQGLYGYTF.